This entry lists 3 T cell receptor beta chains sequenced from one sample in a study of vaccination effects on CD4 cells after COVID-19. Their recognized antigens are unknown. Antigen-specific CD4+ T cells were expanded with viral peptide pools in the ViraFEST assay before sequencing. Having been cultured for about ten days, the cells underwent CD4+ T cell isolation. From March to December 2020, the person had a SARS-CoV-2 infection that was confirmed by PCR. Each participant was given two doses of one vaccine (BNT162b2 or mRNA-1273). The data were produced by immunoSEQ multiplex PCR, yet TCRdb's version contains in-frame clones alone and is incomplete. The sample lists over 15,000 clones; around 70% were seen once. The sequencing used CD4+ T cells from PBMCs cultured with SARS-CoV-2 spike peptides, collected after COVID-19 vaccination. The receptor source for this set is a human donor who had a prior SARS-CoV-2 infection.

The gene calls are TRBV7-2 and TRBJ2-7; D is uncertain. V lost 2 bases and J lost 4, with 3 bases in between. Per the germline V gene, CDR1 is SGHTA and CDR2 is FQGNSA. This CDR3 is built from 11 residues. The chain's CDR3 is CASSLLYEQYF. CDR3 nucleotides: TGTGCCAGCAGCTTACTATACGAGCAGTACTTC.

The chain couples TRBV7-3 to TRBJ2-3; D call uncertain. Trimming pared 1 base from V and 0 bases from J, leaving 8 bases between. The CDR3 covers 15 residues. Germline CDR1 and CDR2: SGHTA and FQGTGA. CDR3 amino acids: CASSLSGLSTDTQYF. For the CDR3, the DNA is TGTGCCAGCAGCTTAAGCGGCCTCAGCACAGATACGCAGTATTTT.

The chain is built from TRBV25-1 and TRBJ1-4, with 9 bases matching TRBD1. The CDR3 runs 15 residues. Germline CDR1 reads MGHDK; CDR2 reads SYGVNS. V dropped 1 base and J dropped 6; count of bases not matched to a gene: 3. Written as DNA, the CDR3 is TGTGCCAGCAGTGAATGGGGGACAGGGTATGAAAAACTGTTTTTT. This encodes CASSEWGTGYEKLFF.